This entry lists 14 T cell receptor beta chains sequenced from one sample in a study of blood T cells in healthy people across ages. The second PCR ran roughly 6 to 11 cycles with a sample-barcoded 5' primer and J-beta primers. TCRdb called the 5' RACE reads again in MiXCR, with one record for every CDR3 protein. Of fewer than 1,200,000 distinct CDR3 sequences listed, 25% are singletons. The same data also went into a second study, on T cells of mothers and their children.

Sample: blood. The receptor set was obtained from a girl aged 2 to 10 in good health.

This clonotype was recorded a few times. The chain employs TRBV29-1 and TRBJ2-1, with TRBD2 as a possible D gene (6 bases). The CDR3 covers 14 residues. Trimming removed 4 bases from V and 7 bases from J, with 17 bases in between. Per germline, CDR1 SQVTM and CDR2 ANQGSEA. The CDR3 DNA sequence: TGCAGCGTTGTTGGAGGGCCCCAAGTAAATGAGCAGTTCTTC. It yields the protein CSVVGGPQVNEQFF.

This clonotype was counted between two and nine times. The chain carries TRBV5-1 and TRBJ2-7, with D perhaps matching TRBD1 (6 bases). This CDR3 comprises 16 residues. CDR1 is SGHRS, CDR2 YFSETQ, per germline. V was cut by 4 bases and J by 2 bases, with 19 bases left in between. The CDR3 sequence is CASSTNPGEGTYEQYF. In nucleotides, the CDR3 is TGCGCCAGCAGCACTAACCCAGGGGAAGGAACCTACGAGCAGTACTTC.

The chain is built from TRBV20-1 and TRBJ2-3; D might be TRBD1 or TRBD2, each matching 6 bases. CDR3 length equals 15 residues. Looked up from germline, CDR1 is DFQATT and CDR2 is SNEGSKA (reference sequence). Trimming took 5 bases from V and 0 from J, leaving 15 bases between them. The CDR3 DNA sequence: TGCAGTGCTTGGGGGGCAGGGAAAAGCACAGATACGCAGTATTTT. Translating gives CSAWGAGKSTDTQYF.

This clonotype was counted only a few times. J is TRBJ2-7 and V is TRBV29-1; maybe TRBD2 (5 bases). The germline gives CDR1 SQVTM, CDR2 ANQGSEA. Trimming left V 3 bases short and J 1 base short, with 10 bases between. CDR3 length: 13 amino acids. The CDR3 spells CSVETPGSYEQYF. CDR3 DNA sequence: TGCAGCGTTGAGACCCCGGGATCCTACGAGCAGTACTTC.

The chain joins TRBV12-5 to TRBJ2-3, with 7 bases identical to TRBD2. The CDR3 length is 13 residues. CDR1 is LGHNT and CDR2 is FRNRAP in the germline V gene. Trimming at V came to 3 bases and at J to 9 bases, leaving 6 bases not matched to a gene. CDR3 sequence reads: CASGFPSGETQYF. DNA for the CDR3: TGTGCTAGTGGTTTTCCTAGCGGCGAGACGCAGTATTTT.

The V gene is TRBV29-1, the J gene TRBJ2-3; weak D call: TRBD1 (5 bases). CDR1 is SQVTM, CDR2 ANQGSEA, per germline. Trimming stripped 3 bases from V and 1 base from J, with 14 bases between. CDR3 length: 15 amino acids. In nucleotides, the CDR3 is TGCAGCGTTGACCCTAAAGGGGCAGGCACAGATACGCAGTATTTT. Its translation is CSVDPKGAGTDTQYF.

The chain is built from TRBV5-6 and TRBJ2-7; D remains ambiguous. The germline CDR1 and CDR2 sequences are SGHDT and YYEEEE. The V gene lost 1 base and the J gene lost 0 bases, with 11 bases spanning the gap. This CDR3 is built from 15 residues. The CDR3 loop reads CASSLFPADSYEQYF. The CDR3 coding sequence is TGTGCCAGCAGCTTGTTTCCGGCAGACTCCTACGAGCAGTACTTC.

V usage is TRBV5-1 and J usage is TRBJ1-1; D call uncertain. This CDR3 contains 14 residues. V dropped 0 bases and J dropped 0 bases, with 6 bases sitting between them. Germline lookup yields CDR1 SGHRS and CDR2 YFSETQ. As DNA, the CDR3 is TGCGCCAGCAGCTTGGTGTACATGAACACTGAAGCTTTCTTT. Translating gives CASSLVYMNTEAFF.

The rearrangement links TRBV25-1 to TRBJ2-6; no definite D call. There are 15 residues in the CDR3. Per the germline V gene, CDR1 is MGHDK and CDR2 is SYGVNS. Trimming pared 4 bases from V and 0 bases from J, leaving 7 bases between. The CDR3 is CASSGQRSGANVLTF. CDR3 sequence (DNA): TGTGCCAGCAGTGGCCAACGCTCTGGGGCCAACGTCCTGACTTTC.

The rearrangement uses TRBV29-1 and TRBJ2-5, with 9 bases identical to TRBD2. The J call is uncertain, as TRBJ2-1 better fits the DNA end. CDR3 size: 16 residues. The germline V gene has CDR1 SQVTM and CDR2 ANQGSEA. The DNA of the CDR3 is TGCAGCGTTGAGAGAGGGGGTAGCGGGAGAGACGGGGAGCAGTTCTTC. It codes for CSVERGGSGRDGEQFF.

This clonotype was recorded a few times. The chain recombines TRBV21-1 with TRBJ1-6. TRBV21-1 corresponds to a pseudogene. This CDR3 comprises 13 residues. CDR3 nucleotide sequence: TGTGCCAGGAGAGAAACCAGTAAATCACCCCTCCACTTT. As protein: CARRETSKSPLHF.

This chain connects TRBV28 to TRBJ2-1, with D possibly TRBD2 on 6 matching bases. The germline V gene encodes CDR1 MDHEN and CDR2 SYDVKM. The V gene lost 4 bases and the J gene lost 4 bases, with 14 bases spanning the gap. The CDR3 covers 15 residues. CDR3 nucleotide sequence: TGTGCCAGCAGTTCATTGCAGGCGGGGTACAATGAGCAGTTCTTC. Translating it yields CASSSLQAGYNEQFF.

This chain connects TRBV10-1 to TRBJ2-7; TRBD2 matches 7 bases. Germline V lookup: CDR1 WNHNN, CDR2 SYGVQD (reference sequence). Germline trimming cut 0 bases from V and 4 bases from J; bases unmatched to any gene: 3. This CDR3 spans 14 amino acids. CDR3 coding DNA: TGCGCCAGCAGTGAGTCGAGGGAGGGATACGAGCAGTACTTC. Its translation is CASSESREGYEQYF.

This clonotype was seen more than once but under ten times. V usage is TRBV29-1 and J usage is TRBJ2-2; D not certain. CDR3 length: 13 amino acids. Germline V CDR1 and CDR2: SQVTM, ANQGSEA. Trimming shortened V by 3 bases and J by 8 bases, and 13 bases separated the two germline ends. The CDR3 DNA follows: TGCAGCGTTGACACCGCCGGGCGAGGGGAGCTGTTTTTT. Protein sequence: CSVDTAGRGELFF.